The 13 T cell receptor beta chains below were found in one sample sequenced in a study of blood T cell repertoires in COVID-19. Produced via immunoSEQ multiplex PCR; TCRdb's table is partial and in-frame only. The top ten hold under 6% of the sample, which has more than 65,000 clones, about 85% seen once. The sample taken for sequencing was peripheral blood. Receptors were obtained from an elderly man with acute or convalescent COVID-19.

The chain carries TRBV5-1 and TRBJ2-3; 7 nucleotides match TRBD2. The CDR3 has 19 residues. The junction had 17 bases not matched to a gene; V was cut back by 0 bases and J by 4 bases. Germline loops: CDR1 SGHRS, CDR2 YFSETQ. CDR3 sequence (DNA): TGCGCCAGCAGCTTGGTGACAACCGGGACTATCCTACAGGCAGATACGCAGTATTTT. This encodes CASSLVTTGTILQADTQYF.

The J gene is TRBJ1-6, the V gene TRBV28; possible D gene TRBD1, 6 bases. V lost 3 bases and J lost 8, with 14 bases in between. The CDR3 runs to 15 residues. Germline CDR1 MDHEN, CDR2 SYDVKM. In nucleotides, the CDR3 is TGTGCCAGCAGTTTTTCACAGGGCTCGTATTCACCCCTCCACTTT. Amino acid sequence: CASSFSQGSYSPLHF.

The chain uses TRBV28 and TRBJ2-2; 9 bases line up with TRBD1. Trimming at V came to 5 bases and at J to 6 bases, leaving 7 bases not matched to a gene. This CDR3 spans 15 amino acids. The germline V gene has CDR1 MDHEN and CDR2 SYDVKM. The CDR3 region has the DNA TGTGCCAGCAGTCCCCCGGGGACAGGGCCCGGGGAGCTGTTTTTT. It encodes CASSPPGTGPGELFF. Drawing the rest from reference TRBV28 and TRBJ2-2, the complete variable domain is DVKVTQSSRYLVKRTGEKVFLECVQDMDHENMFWYRQDPGLGLRLIYFSYDVKMKEKGDIPEGYSVSREKKERFSLILESASTNQTSMYLCASSPPGTGPGELFFGEGSRLTVL.

In nucleotides, the CDR3 is TGCGCCAGCAGTGCGGGACAGGGCTCGGGGGCCCAGTACTTC. This translates into CASSAGQGSGAQYF. V usage is TRBV10-2 and J usage is TRBJ2-5; 9 nucleotides agree with TRBD1. The CDR3 is made up of 14 amino acids. With 4 bases clipped from V and 9 bases from J, the junction kept 9 bases outside the gene matches. Germline CDR1 and CDR2: WSHSY and SAAADI.

This chain links TRBV14 with TRBJ1-2; 8 nucleotides agree with TRBD1. The V gene end was trimmed by 5 bases and the J gene end by 4 bases; junction bases not matched to a gene: 3. The germline V gene has CDR1 SGHDN and CDR2 FVKESK. This CDR3 region has 13 residues. CDR3 coding DNA: TGTGCCAGCAGCGGGGACAGGACCTATGGCTACACCTTC. The encoded protein is CASSGDRTYGYTF.

CDR3: CASTQGPGQGWETQYF. CDR3 coding DNA: TGTGCCAGCACCCAAGGGCCGGGACAGGGTTGGGAGACCCAGTACTTC. The rearrangement uses TRBV5-4 and TRBJ2-5; 9 bases line up with TRBD1. The CDR3 has 16 residues. Trimming cost V 6 bases and J 5 bases; bases outside gene matches: 14. In germline, CDR1 is SGHNT, CDR2 YYREEE (reference sequence).

This chain joins TRBV11-3 and TRBJ2-3; D possibly corresponds to TRBD2 (5 bases). Germline-derived CDR1 and CDR2 are SGHNT and YENEEA. Deletions cut 0 bases from V and 4 bases from J, with 8 bases between. CDR3 length equals 14 residues. CDR3 in amino acids: CASSLDTRADTQYF. Here the CDR3 DNA reads TGTGCCAGCAGCTTAGATACTAGAGCAGATACGCAGTATTTT.

This clone has a handful of counts. This sequence joins TRBV3-1 (or the pseudogene TRBV3-2) and TRBJ2-1; D might be TRBD1 (6 bases). The CDR3 is 16 amino acids. V was clipped by 0 bases and J by 4 bases, with 13 bases between them. Germline values: CDR1 LGHDT, CDR2 YNNKEL (reference sequence). CDR3 sequence (DNA): TGTGCCAGCAGCCAAGATAATCGGCAGGGGTACAATGAGCAGTTCTTC. As protein: CASSQDNRQGYNEQFF.

This chain uses TRBV4-3 with TRBJ1-2, with D uncertain. Looked up from germline, CDR1 is LGHNA and CDR2 is YSLEER. With 1 base removed from V and 0 bases from J, the gap between germline ends came to 9 bases. The CDR3 runs 15 residues. The CDR3 nucleotides read TGCGCCAGCAGCCAAGCAACGTCAGCTAACTATGGCTACACCTTC. Translated, it gives CASSQATSANYGYTF.

This chain links TRBV5-6 with TRBJ1-1, with D maybe TRBD1 (5 bases). The V end lost 1 base, the J end lost 4 bases, and 11 bases lay between the germline ends. Germline values: CDR1 SGHDT, CDR2 YYEEEE. This CDR3 has 14 residues. The DNA for the CDR3 is TGTGCCAGCAGCTTGTTGGGGCCCCGCACTGAAGCTTTCTTT. Translation gives CASSLLGPRTEAFF. The full variable domain, in which reference TRBV5-6 and TRBJ1-1 provide the parts outside the CDR3, is DAGVTQSPTHLIKTRGQQVTLRCSPKSGHDTVSWYQQALGQGPQFIFQYYEEEERQRGNFPDRFSGHQFPNYSSELNVNALLLGDSALYLCASSLLGPRTEAFFGQGTRLTVV.

In DNA, the CDR3 is TGCGCCAGCAGCCAAGGACAGGGCGGCACCGGGGAGCTGTTTTTT. Protein: CASSQGQGGTGELFF. This sequence joins TRBV4-3 and TRBJ2-2; 7 positions agree with TRBD1. CDR1 LGHNA and CDR2 YSLEER come from the germline V gene. V lost 1 base, J lost 4 bases, and 3 bases stayed unmatched. This CDR3 has 15 amino acids.

CDR3: CASSLARTGGAGVTNEKLFF. The DNA for the CDR3 is TGTGCCAGCAGCTTAGCCCGGACAGGGGGCGCGGGAGTGACTAATGAAAAACTGTTTTTT. This chain connects TRBV13 to TRBJ1-4; the match to TRBD1 covers 11 bases. The CDR3 sequence is 20 residues long. V gave up 1 base and J gave up 2 bases; unmatched junction bases: 12. The germline V gene encodes CDR1 PRHDT and CDR2 FYEKMQ (reference sequence).

The chain carries TRBV7-2 and TRBJ2-7; a weak D match, TRBD1 (6 bases). V lost 5 bases and J lost 4, with 15 bases in between. CDR1 SGHTA and CDR2 FQGNSA come from the germline V gene. This CDR3 comprises 14 residues. The CDR3 spells CASSPRTVQYEQYF. The CDR3, as DNA: TGTGCCAGCAGCCCTAGGACAGTGCAGTACGAGCAGTACTTC.